The subject of this entry is one T cell receptor beta chain. The antigen is undetermined. The data belong to a study of human thymus T cells. Each of the donors was a healthy Finnish infant who was undergoing open corrective cardiac surgery for congenital heart defects. Only four of the eight donors provided a roughly 0.45-1 mL blood sample. Blood DNA came from all available leukocytes, not a fixed cell number. Sequencing was performed with immunoSEQ multiplex PCR; in TCRdb, only in-frame clones are kept and a portion is missing. Among roughly 54,000 clones listed, 94% were seen once. The CDR3 covers 12 residues. Germline lookup yields CDR1 SEHNR and CDR2 FQNEAQ (reference sequence). The V gene lost 2 bases and the J gene lost 6 bases, with 5 bases spanning the gap. Study-level points and caveats: Thymic and blood repertoires appeared to display a bias in their usage of V and J genes.

This chain links TRBV7-9 with TRBJ1-5; TRBD1 might be the D (5 bases). The sequence came from a boy in the first two years of life with a congenital heart defect but otherwise immunologically healthy. The material sequenced was blood. CDR3 amino acids: CASSLQGQPQHF. As DNA, the CDR3 is TGTGCCAGCAGCTTACAGGGTCAGCCCCAGCATTTT. The full variable domain, its missing parts supplied by reference TRBV7-9 and TRBJ1-5, is DTGVSQNPRHKITKRGQNVTFRCDPISEHNRLYWYRQTLGQGPEFLTYFQNEAQLEKSRLLSDRFSAERPKGSFSTLEIQRTEQGDSAMYLCASSLQGQPQHFGDGTRLSIL.